The T cell receptor (beta chain) under discussion was sequenced for a study of blood T cell repertoires in COVID-19. Looking at the study overall: PBMCs, B-cell-depleted T cells, or T cells were the source of the cDNA or gDNA that made up the material.

The germline V gene has CDR1 MGHDK and CDR2 SYGVNS. This CDR3 comprises 15 residues. After removal of 8 bases from V and 0 bases from J, the junction contained 7 bases not matched to a gene. All enrollees were about 18 to 100 years old and from roughly 26 US areas. Here immunoSEQ multiplex PCR was the method, and the copy in TCRdb shows in-frame clones only, minus some. The top ten clones hold more than 1% of a sample with approximately 270,000 clones, about 90% of them seen once. V is TRBV25-1 and J is TRBJ2-3, with 8 bases identical to TRBD2. The receptor comes from a human donor in a cohort exposed to, infected with or recovered from COVID-19 (not recorded which). The donor label of this sample is uncertain. Specimen: PBMCs or T cells enriched from blood (not recorded which). CDR3 region: CASSLSGESTDTQYF. Here the CDR3 DNA reads TGTGCCAGCTCTCTTAGCGGGGAGAGCACAGATACGCAGTATTTT.